This entry features one TCR beta chain sequence. The data derive from a study of blood T cell repertoires in COVID-19. Study context: Both acute and convalescent COVID-19 samples were obtained from the United States, Italy and Spain.

Original methodology: Counts of nucleated cells, estimated from reference gene primer amplification, were obtained. Profiling relied on immunoSEQ multiplex PCR, and the TCRdb table lists in-frame clones only, not all of them. V and J calls and clone size are as listed in that table; D and trimming were resolved from the DNA. The sample consists of about 270,000 clones, roughly 84% of them appearing once. V lost 0 bases to trimming and J lost 2 bases, with 11 bases between them. The length of the CDR3 is 15 residues. Germline CDR1 SGHRS, CDR2 YFSETQ. The sequence was collected from a human donor in a cohort sampled during active COVID-19. The chain carries TRBV5-1 and TRBJ2-5; D is possibly TRBD1 (6 bases). The sequenced sample consisted of peripheral blood. Here the CDR3 DNA reads TGCGCCAGCAGCTTGGAGGACAGAGCTCAAGAGACCCAGTACTTC. It specifies CASSLEDRAQETQYF. The entire variable domain, with the rest obtained from reference TRBV5-1 and TRBJ2-5, is as follows: KAGVTQTPRYLIKTRGQQVTLSCSPISGHRSVSWYQQTPGQGLQFLFEYFSETQRNKGNFPGRFSGRQFSNSRSEMNVSTLELGDSALYLCASSLEDRAQETQYFGPGTRLLVL.